The 14 T cell receptor beta chains below all came from one sample that was sequenced in a study of long-term antiretroviral therapy in people with HIV. Investigators performed immunoSEQ version v3.0 at survey level. TCRdb keeps only in-frame clones here, not all; method: immunoSEQ multiplex PCR. The table has fewer than 30,000 clones, 79% seen once. This specimen was unsorted PBMCs, taken 2.1 years after starting antiretroviral therapy. Receptor source: a man younger than 40 with HIV.

The V call is TRBV5-4, the J call TRBJ2-5; TRBD2 might be the D (5 bases). V lost 3 bases to trimming and J lost 5 bases, with 17 bases between them. The length of the CDR3 is 15 residues. In germline, CDR1 is SGHNT, CDR2 YYREEE (reference sequence). For the CDR3, the DNA is TGTGCCAGCAGCTCCTCGGGCCTTAGGGAGGAGACCCAGTACTTC. Its protein is CASSSSGLREETQYF.

The rearrangement links TRBV6-6 to TRBJ1-1; the D is unclear. This CDR3 is 15 amino acids long. The ends were cut back, 0 bases at V and 6 bases at J, with 14 bases in the middle. The germline V gene has CDR1 MNHNY and CDR2 SVGAGI (reference sequence). In DNA, the CDR3 is TGTGCCAGCAGTTACTCAGCCAGGAGACGGCCTGAAGCTTTCTTT. Amino acid sequence: CASSYSARRRPEAFF.

The rearrangement uses TRBV5-5 and TRBJ2-3, with 10 bases matching TRBD2. Trimming cost V 1 base and J 2 bases; bases outside gene matches: 13. Germline lookup yields CDR1 SGHKS and CDR2 YYEKEE (reference sequence). This CDR3 spans 19 amino acids. CDR3 loop: CASSLNARSSGRSTDTQYF. The CDR3, as DNA: TGTGCCAGCAGCTTGAATGCTCGGAGTAGCGGGAGGTCCACAGATACGCAGTATTTT.

This chain links TRBV5-4 with TRBJ2-1, with D perhaps TRBD2 (5 bases). This CDR3 is 16 amino acids long. V was trimmed by 1 base and J by 0 bases, leaving 11 bases between them. CDR1 is SGHNT and CDR2 is YYREEE in the germline V gene (reference sequence). The CDR3: CASSLSGPTSYNEQFF. The CDR3 DNA reads TGTGCCAGCAGCTTGAGCGGACCCACCTCCTACAATGAGCAGTTCTTC.

The chain employs TRBV2 and TRBJ2-3; D unclear. The V and J ends lost 5 bases and 3 bases respectively, with 15 bases between them. There are 15 residues in the CDR3. Germline V CDR1 and CDR2: SNHLY, FYNNEI. As DNA, the CDR3 is TGTGCCAGCAGTTTCGGCCCCACGAGGACAGATACGCAGTATTTT. The encoded protein is CASSFGPTRTDTQYF.

V is TRBV6-5 and J is TRBJ1-6, with D tentatively TRBD1 (5 bases). The germline V and J ends were trimmed by 7 bases and 10 bases, with 17 bases remaining between them. CDR3 length equals 14 residues. Germline V gives CDR1 MNHEY, CDR2 SVGAGI. CDR3 sequence (DNA): TGTGCCAGCACCGACATCCTGGGGCCCTCACCCCTCCACTTT. This codes for CASTDILGPSPLHF.

The chain employs TRBV5-1 and TRBJ2-7; either TRBD1 or TRBD2 may fit D (5 bases each). Trimming removed 9 bases at V and 6 bases at J, with 19 bases between. Germline values: CDR1 SGHRS, CDR2 YFSETQ. The CDR3 has 13 amino acids. CDR3 sequence reads: CATRTQGAGEQYF. Here the CDR3 DNA reads TGCGCCACCCGGACCCAGGGAGCCGGCGAGCAGTACTTC.

The chain uses TRBV2 and TRBJ2-3, with 7 bases matching TRBD2. J lost 0 bases, V lost 8 bases, and 11 bases had no gene match. The CDR3 contains 16 residues. Looked up from germline, CDR1 is SNHLY and CDR2 is FYNNEI. CDR3 loop: CASGRLLATSTDTQYF. CDR3 nucleotides: TGTGCCAGCGGCCGATTACTAGCGACTAGCACAGATACGCAGTATTTT.

This clone was seen only a few times. The rearrangement links TRBV28 to TRBJ2-7; 14 nucleotides align to TRBD2. Germline CDR1 MDHEN, CDR2 SYDVKM. The CDR3 has 15 amino acids. Trimming took 7 bases from V and 2 from J; bases not matched to a gene: 4. CDR3: CASKPGLAGAYEQYF. The CDR3 DNA is TGTGCCAGCAAACCGGGACTAGCGGGAGCCTACGAGCAGTACTTC.

This chain uses TRBV6-1 with TRBJ2-7, with D unclear. Germline V lookup: CDR1 MNHNS, CDR2 SASEGT. With 6 bases removed from V and 2 bases from J, the gap between germline ends came to 11 bases. The CDR3 sequence is 13 residues long. CDR3 nucleotide sequence: TGTGCCAGCAGGCTTTCCGCAGCCTACGAGCAGTACTTC. It is translated as CASRLSAAYEQYF.

The chain is built from TRBV7-2 and TRBJ1-1; no definite D call. V was trimmed by 5 bases and J by 1 base, leaving 11 bases between them. The CDR3 is 14 residues long. Germline V gives CDR1 SGHTA, CDR2 FQGNSA. Here the CDR3 reads CASSRAAQNTEAFF. Written as DNA, the CDR3 is TGTGCCAGCAGCAGGGCGGCCCAGAACACTGAAGCTTTCTTT.

This sequence joins TRBV6-6 and TRBJ2-3, with a possible D match to TRBD2 (5 bases). Germline loops: CDR1 MNHNY, CDR2 SVGAGI (reference sequence). With 7 bases removed from V and 3 bases from J, the gap between germline ends came to 11 bases. The CDR3 extends over 13 amino acids. This CDR3 reads CASTPGGTDTQYF. CDR3 DNA: TGTGCCAGCACTCCAGGCGGGACAGATACGCAGTATTTT.

The genes are TRBV29-1 and TRBJ2-5; D is undetermined. Germline V lookup: CDR1 SQVTM, CDR2 ANQGSEA. CDR3 size: 11 residues. Trimming left V 7 bases short and J 3 bases short, with 9 bases between. The CDR3 nucleotides read TGCAGCGCGGCGCCTAAAGAGACCCAGTACTTC. Its translation: CSAAPKETQYF.

Only a few counts were recorded for this clone. The chain is built from TRBV29-1 and TRBJ1-2, with D perhaps matching TRBD1 (6 bases). Between the trimmed V and J ends, which lost 3 bases and 6 bases, there was a span of 17 bases. Germline V lookup: CDR1 SQVTM, CDR2 ANQGSEA. There are 14 residues in the CDR3. DNA of the CDR3: TGCAGCGTTGAGCCAGGGGTTGGGGAGGATGGCTACACCTTC. As protein: CSVEPGVGEDGYTF.